A single sample gave rise to the 18 T cell receptor beta chains below, sequenced in a study of sequential checkpoint blockade in melanoma. Treatment here: randomized to nivolumab then ipilimumab (arm A) or the reverse (arm B). Profiling relied on immunoSEQ multiplex PCR, and the TCRdb table lists in-frame clones only, not all of them. The table includes around 26,000 clones, roughly 80% detected once. The sample here was CD8+ T cells sorted from blood (inferred from file names), taken from a patient given nivolumab and ipilimumab in sequence. The receptors come from a human donor with melanoma.

This clone was observed a few times. This sequence joins TRBV28 and TRBJ2-7; D is unclear. CDR3 length: 14 residues. Germline CDR1 and CDR2: MDHEN and SYDVKM. Trimming took off 3 bases at V and 6 bases at J, with 15 bases between the two ends. The DNA for the CDR3 is TGTGCCAGCAGTTTTGTTGCTTCAGTCCCCGAGCAGTACTTC. Residues: CASSFVASVPEQYF.

The V and J genes are TRBV7-9 and TRBJ2-1; TRBD2 might be the D (7 bases). The germline CDR1 and CDR2 sequences are SEHNR and FQNEAQ (reference sequence). This CDR3 has 17 residues. V lost 2 bases, J lost 0 bases, and 14 bases lay in between. The CDR3 loop is CASSLLARGLSYNEQFF. The CDR3 DNA reads TGTGCCAGCAGCTTACTCGCGCGGGGGCTCTCCTACAATGAGCAGTTCTTC. Looking up the rest from reference TRBV7-9 and TRBJ2-1 gives the full variable domain: DTGVSQNPRHKITKRGQNVTFRCDPISEHNRLYWYRQTLGQGPEFLTYFQNEAQLEKSRLLSDRFSAERPKGSFSTLEIQRTEQGDSAMYLCASSLLARGLSYNEQFFGPGTRLTVL.

The genes are TRBV30 and TRBJ1-1; maybe TRBD1 (6 bases). Trimming stripped 1 base from V and 1 base from J, with 10 bases between. The germline V gene has CDR1 GTSNPN and CDR2 SVGIG (reference sequence). The CDR3 is 14 residues long. This CDR3 reads CAWSAPRGNTEAFF. Written as DNA, the CDR3 is TGTGCCTGGAGTGCTCCCAGGGGGAACACTGAAGCTTTCTTT.

The chain has TRBV7-6 and TRBJ2-3; the match to TRBD1 covers 7 bases. CDR3 size: 13 residues. The J segment lost 6 bases and the V segment lost 3 bases, leaving 3 bases of the junction unmatched. From germline, CDR1 is SGHVS and CDR2 FNYEAQ. The CDR3 bases are TGTGCCAGCAGCTTCACAGGGGAGGATACGCAGTATTTT. This encodes CASSFTGEDTQYF.

This clone appeared a single time. The CDR3 nucleotides read TGTGCCAGCAGGGACAGAAACACTGAAGCTTTCTTT. Amino acids: CASRDRNTEAFF. This sequence joins TRBV6-1 and TRBJ1-1; D is perhaps TRBD1 (6 bases). CDR1 and CDR2 (germline): MNHNS, SASEGT. The CDR3 consists of 12 residues. The germline V and J ends were trimmed by 6 bases and 2 bases, with 7 bases remaining between them.

This clone was seen just once. The gene calls are TRBV2 and TRBJ2-3, with 10 bases fitting TRBD2. Unmatched junction bases numbered 10, after V lost 4 bases and J lost 6 bases. The CDR3 length is 16 residues. Looked up from germline, CDR1 is SNHLY and CDR2 is FYNNEI. Here the CDR3 DNA reads TGTGCCAGCAGTGCTTGGGTAGCGGGAGGTATGGATACGCAGTATTTT. This gives the protein CASSAWVAGGMDTQYF.

This clone was seen a few times. The chain employs TRBV19 and TRBJ1-1; possibly TRBD1 for D (6 bases). Trimming removed 7 bases at V and 7 bases at J, with 22 bases between. The CDR3 spans 15 residues. Germline assignment: CDR1 LNHDA and CDR2 SQIVND (reference sequence). The CDR3 loop reads CASTPPRGQGYEAFF. The CDR3 DNA follows: TGTGCCAGTACCCCCCCCAGGGGTCAGGGCTATGAAGCTTTCTTT.

J is TRBJ2-7 and V is TRBV2; 7 nucleotides line up with TRBD1. V dropped 4 bases and J dropped 6; count of bases not matched to a gene: 3. The CDR3 sequence is 12 residues long. The germline gives CDR1 SNHLY, CDR2 FYNNEI. The CDR3 nucleotides read TGTGCCAGCAGTGGGGGACAGAGCGAGCAGTACTTC. Protein product: CASSGGQSEQYF.

The gene calls are TRBV27 and TRBJ2-2, with TRBD1 matching 8 bases. This CDR3 contains 18 residues. Per the germline V gene, CDR1 is MNHEY and CDR2 is SMNVEV (reference sequence). Germline trimming cut 2 bases from V and 4 bases from J; bases unmatched to any gene: 12. The CDR3 DNA reads as TGTGCCAGCAGTTTAATCTTCCAGGGGGCAGGAATCACCGGGGAGCTGTTTTTT. It yields the protein CASSLIFQGAGITGELFF.

This chain links TRBV27 with TRBJ2-5; 7 bases map to TRBD2. Germline assignment: CDR1 MNHEY and CDR2 SMNVEV (reference sequence). CDR3 size: 15 residues. Germline trimming cut 5 bases from V and 1 base from J; bases unmatched to any gene: 7. In nucleotides, the CDR3 is TGTGCCAGCAGTCCGCGGGACTACTCCCAAGAGACCCAGTACTTC. Translating it yields CASSPRDYSQETQYF.

The CDR3 DNA follows: TGTGCCAGCAGTGAATTAGGACAGGCCGACCAAGAGACCCAGTACTTC. Translating it yields CASSELGQADQETQYF. The V and J genes are TRBV6-1 and TRBJ2-5, with 7 bases identical to TRBD1. J lost 0 bases, V lost 2 bases, and 6 bases had no gene match. The CDR3 has 16 residues. Per the germline V gene, CDR1 is MNHNS and CDR2 is SASEGT.

The J gene is TRBJ2-1, the V gene TRBV27, with 7 bases that match TRBD1. V lost 6 bases and J lost 3; bases outside the gene matches: 8. Germline loops: CDR1 MNHEY, CDR2 SMNVEV (reference sequence). This CDR3 spans 15 amino acids. The DNA of the CDR3 is TGTGCCAGCAGGATACAACAGGGGATCTACAATGAGCAGTTCTTC. This encodes CASRIQQGIYNEQFF.

The rearrangement links TRBV4-1 to TRBJ2-1; possibly TRBD2 for D (6 bases). This CDR3 comprises 14 residues. CDR1 MGHRA and CDR2 YSYEKL come from the germline V gene. V dropped 6 bases and J dropped 7 bases, with 16 bases sitting between them. CDR3 sequence reads: CASRYLGGSNEQFF. The DNA of the CDR3 is TGCGCCAGCAGATACCTGGGGGGAAGTAATGAGCAGTTCTTC.

The rearrangement links TRBV15 to TRBJ2-3; D is unclear. CDR3 size: 14 residues. Trimming took off 0 bases at V and 5 bases at J, with 9 bases between the two ends. Per the germline V gene, CDR1 is LNHNV and CDR2 is YYDKDF (reference sequence). The CDR3 sequence: CATSRDRSVDTQYF. CDR3 DNA sequence: TGTGCCACCAGCAGAGATAGAAGCGTAGATACGCAGTATTTT.

V is TRBV7-6 and J is TRBJ1-2; D unresolved. The CDR3 is made up of 14 amino acids. Germline CDR1 is SGHVS and CDR2 is FNYEAQ. The V end was cut by 1 base, the J end by 3 bases, with 9 bases between. The CDR3 DNA is TGTGCCAGCAGCTTAGACCTGGCTCACTATGGCTACACCTTC. Residues: CASSLDLAHYGYTF.

This clone has more than one count but fewer than ten. The rearrangement links TRBV29-1 to TRBJ2-7, with 8 bases identical to TRBD1. CDR1 and CDR2 (germline): SQVTM, ANQGSEA. The CDR3 is made up of 14 amino acids. J was trimmed by 3 bases and V by 1 base; bases with no gene match: 5. CDR3 bases: TGCAGCGTTGAAGCGGGACAGGCAGACTACGAGCAGTACTTC. This sequence encodes CSVEAGQADYEQYF.

V gene TRBV6-5 combines with J gene TRBJ1-6; possible D gene TRBD1, 5 bases. The CDR3 contains 15 residues. Trimming removed 0 bases from V and 7 bases from J, with 10 bases in between. Germline CDR1 is MNHEY and CDR2 is SVGAGI. The CDR3 sequence: CASSYSKGLNSPLHF. The CDR3 bases are TGTGCCAGCAGTTACTCGAAGGGGTTAAATTCACCCCTCCACTTT.

The chain joins TRBV2 to TRBJ2-7, with D unclear. The CDR3 covers 12 residues. CDR1 and CDR2 (germline): SNHLY, FYNNEI. Trimming removed 7 bases from V and 0 bases from J, with 7 bases in between. Here the CDR3 reads CASTRSSYEQYF. Written as DNA, the CDR3 is TGTGCCAGCACTCGGAGCTCCTACGAGCAGTACTTC.